Below, 18 T cell receptor beta chains from the same sample are listed, as sequenced in a study of blood T cells in healthy people across ages. A second PCR, run for about 7 to 11 cycles, used a sample-barcoded 5' primer plus a J-beta primer mix. TCRdb re-derived calls from the 5' RACE reads in MiXCR, one entry per CDR3 protein. The repertoire consists of 1.5 million to 2 million distinct CDR3 sequences, with roughly two fifths occurring once and the leading ten covering roughly 23%. Specimen: blood. The receptor source for this set is a human donor in good health.

This clonotype has a single count. This chain joins TRBV13 and TRBJ2-1, with 13 bases identical to TRBD2. Germline V CDR1 and CDR2: PRHDT, FYEKMQ (reference sequence). V dropped 5 bases and J dropped 7; count of bases not matched to a gene: 8. The CDR3 has 16 residues. Here the CDR3 DNA reads TGTGCCAGCAGCATCAGAGGACTAGCGGGGGAGAATGAGCAGTTCTTC. This encodes CASSIRGLAGENEQFF.

The chain's CDR3 is CSARTALMGSNQPQHF. CDR3 sequence (DNA): TGCAGTGCTAGGACGGCTTTGATGGGGAGCAATCAGCCCCAGCATTTT. This chain joins TRBV20-1 and TRBJ1-5, with no clear D. The CDR3 runs to 16 residues. Germline assignment: CDR1 DFQATT and CDR2 SNEGSKA (reference sequence). V gave up 3 bases and J gave up 1 base, with 16 bases separating them.

The chain has TRBV18 and TRBJ2-3, with a weak D call TRBD1 (5 bases). Germline values: CDR1 KGHSH, CDR2 LQKENI. The CDR3 is 15 amino acids. V lost 3 bases and J 1 base, leaving 11 bases between the germline ends. The CDR3 bases are TGTGCCAGCTCACCGGGGCAGACCGGCACAGATACGCAGTATTTT. Translated, it gives CASSPGQTGTDTQYF.

The V and J genes are TRBV27 and TRBJ2-7, with no clear D. The CDR3 has 13 amino acids. Germline lookup yields CDR1 MNHEY and CDR2 SMNVEV (reference sequence). The V end was cut by 6 bases, the J end by 2 bases, with 11 bases between. CDR3 amino acids: CASSGRFTYEQYF. The CDR3 nucleotides read TGTGCCAGCAGCGGCCGTTTCACCTACGAGCAGTACTTC.

This sequence joins TRBV20-1 and TRBJ1-1; the D is unclear. This CDR3 comprises 14 residues. V lost 5 bases and J 4 bases, leaving 17 bases between the germline ends. Germline V gene sequence: CDR1 DFQATT, CDR2 SNEGSKA (reference sequence). CDR3 DNA sequence: TGCAGTGCTGGCCGGAGGGCGATGGCCACTGAAGCTTTCTTT. Its translation is CSAGRRAMATEAFF.

V usage is TRBV2 and J usage is TRBJ2-5; no clear D. V lost 7 bases, J lost 2 bases, and 5 bases lay in between. This CDR3 is 11 amino acids long. CDR1 and CDR2 from the germline V gene are SNHLY and FYNNEI. The CDR3 bases are TGTGCCAGCACCCAGCAAGAGACCCAGTACTTC. This codes for CASTQQETQYF.

The V gene is TRBV21-1, the J gene TRBJ2-1; the D call TRBD1 from the table was never checked on the DNA. TRBV21-1 is a recognized pseudogene. The CDR3 runs to 20 residues. CDR3 DNA: TGTGCCAGCAGCAAAGAGGGGCAGGTTGGACACTTGAGCTCCTACAATGAGCAGTTCTTC. Residues: CASSKEGQVGHLSSYNEQFF.

The table lists this clonotype with a few counts. V is TRBV7-2 and J is TRBJ2-2, with 12 bases matching TRBD2. CDR1 is SGHTA and CDR2 is FQGNSA in the germline V gene. The trim removed 4 bases at V and 5 bases at J, leaving 2 bases unmatched. This CDR3 is 15 amino acids long. CDR3 coding DNA: TGTGCCAGCAGCTCGACTAGCGGGGGAACCGGGGAGCTGTTTTTT. Protein product: CASSSTSGGTGELFF.

The chain has TRBV6-5 and TRBJ2-7; D is tentatively TRBD1 or TRBD2 (6 bases each). CDR1 is MNHEY and CDR2 is SVGAGI in the germline V gene. The CDR3 is 14 residues long. Trimming pared 6 bases from V and 2 bases from J, leaving 14 bases between. CDR3 region: CASSGVGGTYEQYF. CDR3 in DNA: TGTGCCAGCAGCGGAGTAGGGGGGACCTACGAGCAGTACTTC.

The chain couples TRBV30 to TRBJ2-7; D not resolved. The CDR3 extends over 13 amino acids. Trimming left V 4 bases short and J 3 bases short, with 13 bases between. CDR1 is GTSNPN, CDR2 SVGIG, per germline (reference sequence). CDR3 nucleotides: TGTGCCTGGATTCGGCAGGATAACTACGAGCAGTACTTC. This gives the protein CAWIRQDNYEQYF. The full variable domain, rest sourced from reference TRBV30 and TRBJ2-7, is SQTIHQWPATLVQPVGSPLSLECTVEGTSNPNLYWYRQAAGRGLQLLFYSVGIGQISSEVPQNLSASRPQDRQFILSSKKLLLSDSGFYLCAWIRQDNYEQYFGPGTRLTVT.

This clonotype was detected ten times or more. The gene calls are TRBV4-3 and TRBJ2-7; 7 positions agree with TRBD1. V shed 2 bases and J 0 bases; nucleotides not matched to a gene: 1. The CDR3 contains 14 residues. Germline values: CDR1 LGHNA, CDR2 YSLEER. CDR3 sequence reads: CASSQRQGSYEQYF. Written as DNA, the CDR3 is TGCGCCAGCAGCCAAAGACAGGGCTCCTACGAGCAGTACTTC.

The table lists this clonotype with a few counts. The junction departs from germline at one end; a sequencing error may be responsible. V gene TRBV5-1 combines with J gene TRBJ2-3, with TRBD2 matching 7 bases. The germline V gene has CDR1 SGHRS and CDR2 YFSETQ. The CDR3 runs to 14 residues. This CDR3 reads CASSLGSSGDTQYF. The CDR3, as DNA: TGTGCCAGCAGCTTAGGGTCTAGCGGTGATACGCAGTATTTT. Variable domain in full (rest from reference TRBV5-1 and TRBJ2-3): KAGVTQTPRYLIKTRGQQVTLSCSPISGHRSVSWYQQTPGQGLQFLFEYFSETQRNKGNFPGRFSGRQFSNSRSEMNVSTLELGDSALYLCASSLGSSGDTQYFGPGTRLTVL.

This clonotype was seen more than once but under ten times. In DNA, the CDR3 is TGTGCCAGCAGCTTGGTTGCTCCATATGGCTACACCTTC. It encodes CASSLVAPYGYTF. V is TRBV5-6 and J is TRBJ1-2, with unresolved D. The CDR3 is made up of 13 amino acids. Germline lookup yields CDR1 SGHDT and CDR2 YYEEEE. Trimming took 0 bases from V and 5 from J, leaving 8 bases between them.

This chain links TRBV7-2 with TRBJ2-3; 9 nucleotides match TRBD2. V shed 1 base and J 6 bases; nucleotides not matched to a gene: 5. CDR1 SGHTA and CDR2 FQGNSA come from the germline V gene. The CDR3 loop spans 15 amino acids. CDR3 sequence (DNA): TGTGCCAGCAGCTTAGAGCCCAGCGGGGGGGATACGCAGTATTTT. Amino acids: CASSLEPSGGDTQYF.

This clonotype was seen only a few times. This chain joins TRBV5-1 and TRBJ2-7; 9 bases agree with TRBD1. The germline gives CDR1 SGHRS, CDR2 YFSETQ. The V and J ends lost 4 bases and 2 bases, in that order; junction bases with no gene match: 4. The CDR3 spans 14 residues. In nucleotides, the CDR3 is TGCGCCAGCAGCGCTTGGACAGGGGCCTACGAGCAGTACTTC. Its protein is CASSAWTGAYEQYF.

V usage is TRBV20-1 and J usage is TRBJ2-7, with D perhaps TRBD1 (6 bases). Deletions cut 0 bases from V and 3 bases from J, with 12 bases between. The CDR3 has 14 amino acids. In germline, CDR1 is DFQATT, CDR2 SNEGSKA (reference sequence). CDR3 amino acids: CSAREPGVGYEQYF. DNA for the CDR3: TGCAGTGCTAGAGAGCCAGGGGTGGGCTACGAGCAGTACTTC.

This clonotype occurred a few times. V is TRBV7-2 and J is TRBJ2-3; no reliable D call. CDR1 is SGHTA and CDR2 is FQGNSA in the germline V gene. V lost 1 base and J 2 bases, leaving 7 bases between the germline ends. CDR3 length equals 14 residues. CDR3 region: CASSLDGYTDTQYF. The CDR3 DNA follows: TGTGCCAGCAGCTTAGACGGGTACACAGATACGCAGTATTTT.

This rearrangement joins TRBV12-3 or TRBV12-4 to TRBJ1-4; TRBD1 agrees at 7 bases. The CDR3 runs to 14 residues. V shed 6 bases and J 7 bases; nucleotides not matched to a gene: 8. CDR3 DNA: TGTGCCAGCAGCCCTGGGACAGCAACTGAAAAACTGTTTTTT. Protein sequence: CASSPGTATEKLFF.